This T cell receptor beta chain was documented in a study of PD-1 blockade in classical Hodgkin lymphoma. Trimming took off 4 bases at V and 2 bases at J, with 10 bases between the two ends. This CDR3 contains 15 residues. Germline V lookup: CDR1 SGHRS, CDR2 YFSETQ. The assay was immunoSEQ multiplex PCR, and TCRdb's table has in-frame clones only and misses some. This sample carries more than 50,000 clones, around 75% of them seen once, and the ten largest clones take 7% to 10%. Each patient relapsed following autologous stem cell transplantation, and prior brentuximab vedotin exposure differed. With respect to this clone: Its antigen is still unknown.

General observations from the study: Exclusion was applied to patients who started nivolumab under 1 year after ASCT.

This receptor was identified in a human donor with classical Hodgkin lymphoma. The starting material was peripheral blood mononuclear cells (PBMCs), obtained before the second cycle of nivolumab. The rearrangement uses TRBV5-1 and TRBJ2-6; D is undetermined. The CDR3 here is CASSLTLTGANVLTF. In nucleotides, the CDR3 is TGCGCCAGCAGCCTGACTCTTACTGGGGCCAACGTCCTGACTTTC.